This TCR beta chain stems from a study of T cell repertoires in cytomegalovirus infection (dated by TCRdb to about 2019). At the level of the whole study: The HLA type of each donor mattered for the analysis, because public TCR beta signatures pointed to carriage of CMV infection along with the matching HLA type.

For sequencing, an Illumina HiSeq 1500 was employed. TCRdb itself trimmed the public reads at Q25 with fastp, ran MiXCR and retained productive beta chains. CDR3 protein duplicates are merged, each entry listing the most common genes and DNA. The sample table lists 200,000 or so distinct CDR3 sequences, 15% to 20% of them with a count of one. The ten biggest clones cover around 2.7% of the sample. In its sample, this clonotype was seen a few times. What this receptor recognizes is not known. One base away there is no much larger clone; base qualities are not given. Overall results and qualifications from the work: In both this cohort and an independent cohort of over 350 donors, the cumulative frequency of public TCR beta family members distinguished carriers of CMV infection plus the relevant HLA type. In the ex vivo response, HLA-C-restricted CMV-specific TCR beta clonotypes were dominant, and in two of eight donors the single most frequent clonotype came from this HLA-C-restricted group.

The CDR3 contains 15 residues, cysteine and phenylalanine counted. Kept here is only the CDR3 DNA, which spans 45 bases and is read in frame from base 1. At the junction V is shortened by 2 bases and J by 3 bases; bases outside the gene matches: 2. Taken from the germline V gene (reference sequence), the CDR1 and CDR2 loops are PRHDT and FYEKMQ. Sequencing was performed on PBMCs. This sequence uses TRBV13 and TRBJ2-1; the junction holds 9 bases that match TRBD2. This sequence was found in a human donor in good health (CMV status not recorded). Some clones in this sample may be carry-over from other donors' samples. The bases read TGTGCCAGCAGCTTATCTAGCGGGGACTACAATGAGCAGTTCTTC. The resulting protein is CASSLSSGDYNEQFF.